The clone carrying this TCR beta chain turned up a few times. Its antigen is unknown. These data are taken from a study of cytomegalovirus exposure and HLA in healthy donors. Germline V lookup: CDR1 MNHEY, CDR2 SMNVEV (reference sequence). The CDR3 runs 14 residues. V lost 7 bases, J lost 0 bases, and 0 bases stayed unmatched. With 60 Vbeta and 13 Jbeta primers, the PCR was carried out. TCRdb's copy holds only in-frame clones and misses some; the assay was immunoSEQ multiplex PCR. Among roughly 200,000 clones listed, roughly 85% were seen once. Study-wide results and caveats: Reportedly, a later analysis found an Asian-associated ancestry cluster had fewer N-insertions than the roughly 700-donor mean.

The chain combines TRBV27 with TRBJ2-1; 10 nucleotides line up with TRBD2. Sequenced input: PBMCs. The origin of this receptor is a woman aged 40 to 50 in good health and CMV-seronegative. The CDR3, as DNA: TGTGCCAGCACTAGCGGGGGCTCCTACAATGAGCAGTTCTTC. Translating it yields CASTSGGSYNEQFF.